The text below deals with one T cell receptor beta chain. Its antigen is not yet known. Base-call qualities are not available, and no considerably larger clone is one nucleotide away. The method behind the library was the immunoSEQ multiplex PCR assay. The multiplex PCR relied on a mix of 60 forward primers for TCR Vbeta segments and 13 reverse primers for TCR Jbeta segments. Amplification of the CDR3 region of rearranged TCR beta genes was performed with a multiplex PCR assay on genomic DNA. The amplified TCR beta libraries were sequenced on the Illumina HiSeq System as 87-base-pair reads. The authors' pipeline ran thus. In a later analysis, some 80 million unique TCR beta chains were counted across the roughly 610 repertoires, and approximately 9.9 million of these chains were shared by at least two donors. A nearest-neighbor algorithm error-corrected the raw reads and collapsed the reads into unique sequences, merging closely related sequences to remove PCR and sequencing errors. To assign V, D and J gene segments, CDR3 sequences were aligned to IMGT reference sequences. For a sequence to be retained, a match of at least six nucleotides to both a V gene segment and a J gene segment was required. Rearrangements were classified as productive when the CDR3 lacked stop codons and remained in frame with V and J, and all other rearrangements were classified as non-productive. Following IMGT convention, CDR3 was defined as the stretch from the second conserved V-encoded cysteine to the conserved J-encoded phenylalanine. The earlier analysis of 587 of the donors excluded any sequence lacking an unambiguous match to a single V gene segment. In an earlier analysis of several hundred of the donors, a V segment was called functional when productive rearrangements were above 56.7%, and segregating when the standard deviation between donors exceeded 5%. A statistical classification framework was built to diagnose cytomegalovirus status from the catalog of TCR beta chain sequences. In a later analysis, V and J genes were assigned by comparing TCR nucleotide sequences against IMGT/GENE-DB human TR gene sequences. The TCRdist pipeline was used in a later analysis to assign CDR3 sequences and most-parsimonious VDJ recombination scenarios. In a later analysis, every TCR beta chain was defined by the combination of its CDR3 amino acid sequence and its V-gene family, and reads without a unique V-gene family were dropped. To address suspected cross-contamination and a sequencing artifact, a later analysis removed 550 to 750 highly shared, low-generation-probability nucleotide sequences. For each public chain, a later analysis derived a clonal expansion index from normalized ranks of inferred template counts within each repertoire. A later analysis computed generation probabilities with a VDJ recombination model fitted to out-of-frame rearrangements, and checked the results against IGoR. In a later analysis, hypergeometric tests were used to score TCR-TCR, TCR-HLA and TCR-CMV co-occurrence, with a repertoire-size bias correction applied to TCR pairs. To estimate false discovery rates, a later analysis permuted the HLA or CMV assignments 20 times. In a later analysis, co-occurring TCRs were grouped using DBSCAN, with TCRdist sequence similarity added in when clustering inside HLA-allele-positive subsets. For co-occurrence clustering, repertoires with fewer than 30,000 or more than 120,000 public chains were excluded, along with roughly 5 repertoires with anomalous nucleotide sharing. TCRdb re-hosts the immuneACCESS table, in-frame sequences only. Its copies lack some clones; in the studies checked, an unresolved V gene accounts for under half of them, and the cause for the rest is not known. D and trimming were read from the DNA, whereas the V and J calls and clone size are those reported in that table. This sample gives roughly 130,000 clones in total; around 85% of them show up just once. Roughly 1.7% of the sample goes to the ten largest clones.

This specimen belongs to a study of cytomegalovirus exposure and HLA in healthy donors listed by TCRdb under 2017. About the investigation overall: An earlier analysis of approximately 640 of the donors reported about 250 Gb of sequence data and 120 million or so unique TCR beta sequences from roughly 200 million T cells. To predict cytomegalovirus infection status, the study combined high-throughput TCR immunosequencing, statistical association of individual TCRs with disease status, and machine learning. The genetic ancestry cluster associated with self-reported Caucasian donors included around four fifths of the 398 genotyped donors. On average, roughly 250,000 unique TCR beta nucleotide sequences were sequenced per donor among roughly 430 genotyped donors of the cohort, with roughly a sixth of those sequences being non-productive. Roughly 290 gigabases of sequencing data and tens of millions of unique TCR sequences made up an early release that covered some 640 HLA-typed donors. Roughly five DR-DQ haplotypes were treated as single units for association and clustering because of strong linkage in the cohort. In addition to the first cohort of approximately 670 subjects, a separate validation cohort of approximately 110 different subjects was used. Typing coverage differed by locus: A, B, C, DRB1 and DQB1 were typed in roughly 629-640 donors, DQA1 in about 500, DPA1 in 606, and DPB1 in around 490. To study patterns of TCR occurrence, a later analysis re-analyzed previously published TCR beta repertoires from several hundred donors and added high-resolution HLA genotyping. To decide whether each TCR beta V gene segment behaved as functional or pseudogenic, an earlier analysis of some 600 of the donors relied on high-throughput TCR beta sequencing. The study profiled the T cell repertoires of hundreds of subjects by immunosequencing and related them to cytomegalovirus serostatus. The study aimed to test whether cataloging public T cell receptors could reveal signatures of past pathogen exposure. HLA typing included class I and class II loci at four-digit resolution. Donor age, sex, ethnicity and CMV serostatus were collected together with the repertoire data. A later genetic analysis took genome-wide SNP genotypes for about 55% of the roughly 670 donors and used that subset as a discovery cohort. In the later analysis, no new phenotypic data were used to find candidate immune exposures; instead, reliance was placed on TCR beta sequences and their occurrence across donors. Every discovery cohort repertoire had been produced on one sequencing platform.

Cut back by 1 base and 8 bases, the V and J ends lie 3 bases apart. CDR1 and CDR2 are read off the germline V gene as MGHDK and SYGVNS. Reading from cysteine to phenylalanine, the CDR3 counts 12 amino acids. Only the CDR3 part of the read is kept: 36 bases, read in frame from the first base. Overall study results and their limits: Correlated functional status among segregating V segments might be attributable to linkage disequilibrium, but an unknown experimental factor could not be ruled out. Approximately 18 rarely observed V segments, including chromosome 9 orphons, were excluded from the earlier analysis of several hundred of the donors because counts were too low. This cohort had only TCR beta chains sequenced, and the lack of alpha or paired-chain data limited which features could be detected. A further reported finding was that TCR beta sequences accurately predicted the HLA-A and HLA-B alleles for most subjects in the first cohort. A later analysis associated 15,000 or so TCR beta sequences with specific HLA alleles at a false discovery rate of 0.05. In both the original and validation cohorts, the classifier was reported to diagnose cytomegalovirus status with high specificity and sensitivity. Because the 87-base-pair reads could not distinguish some IMGT-functional V segments, including TRBV6-2 and TRBV6-3, those segments were excluded. Presence/absence analyses assumed roughly uniform sequencing depth across donors, an assumption that may not hold. According to a later analysis, parvovirus B19, influenza, CMV and Epstein-Barr virus appeared linked to several top co-occurrence clusters. Broadly in line with IMGT annotations, most TCR beta V segments showed up in productive rearrangements about 90% or about 30% of the time in an earlier analysis of about 500 of the donors. Because HLA typing was missing for some donors at each locus, association tests included only the typed subset. Across donors, most TCR sequences were observed very rarely, whereas some public TCRs were present in many individuals. In a later genetic analysis, a missense DCLRE1C variant was associated with V-gene and J-gene trimming of TCR beta chains, and the association was replicated in an independent cohort. Most CMV-associated TCR beta chains appeared to be HLA-restricted in a later analysis, and the HLA associations seemed to be driven largely by CMV exposure. In a later analysis, TCR association rates were found to vary across HLA loci, with the most associated TCRs seen for DRB1 alleles and the fewest for HLA-C alleles. In a later analysis, HLA-associated TCR beta chains showed more clonal expansion and lower generation probabilities than non-associated chains that were equally common. In vitro tests confirmed that a few of the cytomegalovirus-associated TCR beta chains recognize cytomegalovirus antigens. A group of highly shared sequence variants was considered likely to be a technical artifact of the sequencing pipeline. According to the authors, the approach could potentially be generalized to other disease states and immunological phenotypes. Assigning TCR associations to individual alleles was difficult when HLA alleles, especially DR and DQ, strongly co-occurred. A total of about 180 TCR beta chains were listed by the study as associated with cytomegalovirus. In a later genetic analysis, fewer N-insertions in productive TCRs were reported among donors in an Asian-associated ancestry cluster than the 666-donor mean. Immune exposure information for the cohort was limited to CMV serostatus.

The cohort comprised around 690 healthy bone marrow donors. At the time of sampling, every cohort member was nominally healthy, though immune exposures that went unrecorded were likely present. The donor tested CMV seronegative, placing the donor among the 350 or so seronegative members of the cohort. Each donor provided a peripheral blood sample, and peripheral blood mononuclear cells were used for TCR beta sequencing. The Qiagen DNeasy Blood Extraction Kit was used to extract genomic DNA from the blood cell samples. The sequenced material came from PBMCs. The origin of this receptor is a boy under 18 in good health and CMV-seronegative. The rearrangement combines TRBV25-1 with TRBJ1-6, with the D gene too uncertain to name. The nucleotides are TGTGCCAGCAGTGAATCTTATTCACCCCTCCACTTT. This encodes CASSESYSPLHF.